This paragraph covers one T cell receptor beta chain sequence. This sample was taken from a study of blood T cell repertoires in COVID-19. In the study overall: Acute-phase and convalescent COVID-19 samples originated in the United States, Italy and Spain. PBMCs, B-cell-depleted T cells, or T cells provided the cDNA or gDNA that made up the material.

Per the original methods: Scientists estimated how many nucleated cells there were by amplifying reference gene primers. TCRdb's copy holds only in-frame clones and misses some; the assay was immunoSEQ multiplex PCR. V and J calls and clone size are as listed in that table; D and trimming were resolved from the DNA. The sample has some 250,000 clones; more than 75% are singletons. The length of the CDR3 is 14 residues. Germline assignment: CDR1 SEHNR and CDR2 FQNEAQ (reference sequence). Germline trimming cut 5 bases from V and 4 bases from J; bases unmatched to any gene: 3. Specimen: peripheral blood. This chain links TRBV7-9 with TRBJ1-4; TRBD1 aligns across 8 bases. The sequence was collected from a woman in her 40s who had recovered from COVID-19. The CDR3 DNA sequence: TGTGCCAGCAGCATCGGACAGGGTAATGAAAAACTGTTTTTT. Its translation is CASSIGQGNEKLFF.